This TCR beta chain came from a study of blood T cell repertoires in COVID-19. Overall study: Samples representing acute and convalescent COVID-19 were sourced from the United States, Italy and Spain.

The germline V and J ends were trimmed by 2 bases and 3 bases, with 12 bases remaining between them. Germline V gives CDR1 SGDLS, CDR2 YYNGEE. CDR3 length: 16 residues. The participants were between about 18 and 95 years old and came from roughly 25 US areas. Participant-given clinical history determined each cohort assignment. Original methodology: Reference gene primer amplification yielded estimated nucleated cell counts. Some clones are missing from TCRdb's copy, which holds only in-frame ones; the method was immunoSEQ multiplex PCR. The V and J calls and clone size come from that table; D and trimming were worked out from the DNA. The repertoire consists of roughly 180,000 clones, with over 70% occurring once and the leading ten covering approximately 4%.

This clonotype originated in a woman in her forties or fifties in a cohort exposed to, infected with or recovered from COVID-19 (not recorded which). Sequenced input: PBMCs or T cells enriched from blood (not recorded which). The chain has TRBV9 and TRBJ2-6; D possibly corresponds to TRBD1 (5 bases). The CDR3 here is CASSVGAVSGANVLTF. The CDR3, as DNA: TGTGCCAGCAGCGTTGGGGCAGTTAGTGGGGCCAACGTCCTGACTTTC.